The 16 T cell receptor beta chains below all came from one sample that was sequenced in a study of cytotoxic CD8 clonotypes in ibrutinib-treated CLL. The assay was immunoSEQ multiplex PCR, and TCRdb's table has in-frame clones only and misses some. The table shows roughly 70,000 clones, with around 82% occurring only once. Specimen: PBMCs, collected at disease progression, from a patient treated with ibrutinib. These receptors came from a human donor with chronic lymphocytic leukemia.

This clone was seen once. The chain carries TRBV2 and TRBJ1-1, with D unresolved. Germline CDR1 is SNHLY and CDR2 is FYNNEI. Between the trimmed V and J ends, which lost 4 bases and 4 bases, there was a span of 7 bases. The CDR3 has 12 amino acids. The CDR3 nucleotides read TGTGCCAGCAGTGTGGACGGCACTGAAGCTTTCTTT. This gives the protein CASSVDGTEAFF.

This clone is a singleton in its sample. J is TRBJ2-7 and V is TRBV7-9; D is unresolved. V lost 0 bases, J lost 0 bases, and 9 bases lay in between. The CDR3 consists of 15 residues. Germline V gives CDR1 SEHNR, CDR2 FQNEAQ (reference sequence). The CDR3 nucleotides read TGTGCCAGCAGCTTAGCGCAGACCGCCTCCTACGAGCAGTACTTC. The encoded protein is CASSLAQTASYEQYF. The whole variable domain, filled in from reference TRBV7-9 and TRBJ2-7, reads DTGVSQNPRHKITKRGQNVTFRCDPISEHNRLYWYRQTLGQGPEFLTYFQNEAQLEKSRLLSDRFSAERPKGSFSTLEIQRTEQGDSAMYLCASSLAQTASYEQYFGPGTRLTVT.

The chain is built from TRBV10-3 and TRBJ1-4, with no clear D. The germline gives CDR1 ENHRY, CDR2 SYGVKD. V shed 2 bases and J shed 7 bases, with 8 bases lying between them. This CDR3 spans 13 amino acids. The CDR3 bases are TGTGCCATCAGTGAGGATATAACTGAAAAACTGTTTTTT. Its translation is CAISEDITEKLFF.

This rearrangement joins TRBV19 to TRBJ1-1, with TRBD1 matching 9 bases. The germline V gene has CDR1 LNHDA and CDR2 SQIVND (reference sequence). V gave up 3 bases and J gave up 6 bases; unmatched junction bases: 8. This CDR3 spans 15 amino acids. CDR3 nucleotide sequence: TGTGCCAGTAGTATCCTACAGGGGGCCCCCGCTGAAGCTTTCTTT. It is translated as CASSILQGAPAEAFF.

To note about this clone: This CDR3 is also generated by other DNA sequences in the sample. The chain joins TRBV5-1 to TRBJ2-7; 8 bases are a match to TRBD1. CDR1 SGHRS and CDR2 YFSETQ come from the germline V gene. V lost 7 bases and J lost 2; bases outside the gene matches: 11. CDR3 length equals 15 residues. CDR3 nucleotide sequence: TGCGCCAGCGCAGAAGCCAGGGGGCGCCCCTACGAGCAGTACTTC. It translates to CASAEARGRPYEQYF.

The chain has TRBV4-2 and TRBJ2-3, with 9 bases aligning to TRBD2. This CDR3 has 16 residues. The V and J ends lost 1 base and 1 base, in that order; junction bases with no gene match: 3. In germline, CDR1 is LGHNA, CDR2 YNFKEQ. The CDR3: CASSQGPSGGTDTQYF. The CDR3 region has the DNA TGTGCCAGCAGCCAAGGCCCTAGCGGGGGCACAGATACGCAGTATTTT.

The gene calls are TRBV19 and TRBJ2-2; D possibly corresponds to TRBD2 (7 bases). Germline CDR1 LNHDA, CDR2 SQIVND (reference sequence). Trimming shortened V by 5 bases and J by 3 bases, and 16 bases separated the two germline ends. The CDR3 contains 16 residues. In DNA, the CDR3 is TGTGCCAGTAGTCCGAGCCGGGGGGCGCACACCGGGGAGCTGTTTTTT. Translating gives CASSPSRGAHTGELFF.

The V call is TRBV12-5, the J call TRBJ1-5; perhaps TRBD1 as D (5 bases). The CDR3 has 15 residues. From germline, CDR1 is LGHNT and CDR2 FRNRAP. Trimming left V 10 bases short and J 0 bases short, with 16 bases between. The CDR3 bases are TGTGCTAACCGGACAAGCAGATATAGCAATCAGCCCCAGCATTTT. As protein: CANRTSRYSNQPQHF.

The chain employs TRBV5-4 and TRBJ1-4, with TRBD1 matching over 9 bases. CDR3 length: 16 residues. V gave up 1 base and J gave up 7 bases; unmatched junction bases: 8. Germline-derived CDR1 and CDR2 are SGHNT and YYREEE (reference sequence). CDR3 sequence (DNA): TGTGCCAGCAGCTTGACATTACAGGGGGCTGGTGAAAAACTGTTTTTT. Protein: CASSLTLQGAGEKLFF.

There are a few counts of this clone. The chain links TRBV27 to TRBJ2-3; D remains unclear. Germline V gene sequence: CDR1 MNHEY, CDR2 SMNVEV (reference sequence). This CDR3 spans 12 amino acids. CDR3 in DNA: TGTCGCCGGCCATACATGGGAGATACGCAGTATTTT. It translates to CRRPYMGDTQYF.

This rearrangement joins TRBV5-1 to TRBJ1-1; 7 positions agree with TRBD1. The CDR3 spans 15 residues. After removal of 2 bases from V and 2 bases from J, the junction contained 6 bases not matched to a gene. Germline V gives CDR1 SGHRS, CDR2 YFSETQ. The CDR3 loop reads CASSLQGPANTEAFF. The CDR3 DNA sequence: TGCGCCAGCAGCTTACAGGGGCCGGCAAACACTGAAGCTTTCTTT.

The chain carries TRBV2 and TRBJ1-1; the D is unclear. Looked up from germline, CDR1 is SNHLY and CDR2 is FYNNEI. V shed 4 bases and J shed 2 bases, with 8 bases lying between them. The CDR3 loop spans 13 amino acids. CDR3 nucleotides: TGTGCCAGCAGTGTTCTGATTAACACTGAAGCTTTCTTT. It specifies CASSVLINTEAFF.

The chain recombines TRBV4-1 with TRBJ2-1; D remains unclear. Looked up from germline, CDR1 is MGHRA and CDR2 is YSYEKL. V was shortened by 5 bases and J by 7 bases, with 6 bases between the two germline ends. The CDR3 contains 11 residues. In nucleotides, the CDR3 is TGCGCCAGCAGCAGGAGAAATGAGCAGTTCTTC. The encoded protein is CASSRRNEQFF.

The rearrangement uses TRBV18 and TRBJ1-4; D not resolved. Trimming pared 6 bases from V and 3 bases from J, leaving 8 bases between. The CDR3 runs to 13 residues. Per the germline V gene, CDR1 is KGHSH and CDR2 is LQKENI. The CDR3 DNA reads TGTGCCAGCTCTGGGGTGGCTAATGAAAAACTGTTTTTT. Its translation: CASSGVANEKLFF.

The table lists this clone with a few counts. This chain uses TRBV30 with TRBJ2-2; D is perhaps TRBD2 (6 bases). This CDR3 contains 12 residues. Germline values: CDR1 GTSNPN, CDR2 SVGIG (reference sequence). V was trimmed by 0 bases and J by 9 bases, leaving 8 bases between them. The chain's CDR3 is CAWSVLARELFF. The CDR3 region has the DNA TGTGCCTGGAGTGTACTAGCCCGGGAGCTGTTTTTT.

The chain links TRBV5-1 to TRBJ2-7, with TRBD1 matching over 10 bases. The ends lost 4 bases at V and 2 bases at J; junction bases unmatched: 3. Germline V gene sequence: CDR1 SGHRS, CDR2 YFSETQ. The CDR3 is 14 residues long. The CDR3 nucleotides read TGCGCCAGCAGCCCCGGACAGGGGGCCTACGAGCAGTACTTC. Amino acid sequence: CASSPGQGAYEQYF. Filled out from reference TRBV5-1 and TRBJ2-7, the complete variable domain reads KAGVTQTPRYLIKTRGQQVTLSCSPISGHRSVSWYQQTPGQGLQFLFEYFSETQRNKGNFPGRFSGRQFSNSRSEMNVSTLELGDSALYLCASSPGQGAYEQYFGPGTRLTVT.